This is a list of T cell receptor beta chains from one sample in a study of blood T cell repertoires in COVID-19. Sequencing was performed with immunoSEQ multiplex PCR; in TCRdb, only in-frame clones are kept and a portion is missing. The sample includes around 250,000 clones, roughly 88% of them seen just once. Sequencing used PBMCs or T cells enriched from blood (not recorded which). The receptors here all came from a woman aged 45-59 years who had recovered from COVID-19. CDR3s leave out the opening cysteine and the closing phenylalanine or tryptophan.

j_gene | v_gene | CDR3aa
TRBJ1-1 | TRBV28 | ASSAPGGNTEAF
TRBJ2-3 | TRBV5-1 | ASSLLAGGSADTQY
TRBJ1-3 | TRBV27 | ASSLVGNLGNTIY
TRBJ1-4 | TRBV11-2 | ASSRDAGGEKLF
TRBJ2-5 | TRBV4-2 | ASSQEPGGPGPYQETQY
TRBJ2-7 | TRBV6-5 | ASSYTPGTRYEQY
TRBJ1-4 | TRBV6-2/TRBV6-3 | ASSYAEDSMKKLF
TRBJ2-1 | TRBV10-3 | AISESSGQGAEYEQF
TRBJ2-7 | TRBV20-1 | SASRGYEQY
TRBJ2-2 | TRBV7-7 | ASTPAGGAGALTGELF
TRBJ1-1 | TRBV25-1 | ASSAGGLAF
TRBJ2-2 | TRBV6-4 | ASSDSEGPGELF
TRBJ2-1 | TRBV7-3 | ASSSRTSGSYNEQF
TRBJ2-7 | TRBV28 | ASRPGQGAAYEQY
TRBJ2-7 | TRBV6-1 | ASSEGGLQVEQY
TRBJ1-5 | TRBV19 | ASSTRDRGPDQPQH
TRBJ2-4 | TRBV30 | AWFSGDKNIQY
TRBJ1-2 | TRBV9 | ASSVAEGPLSGYT
TRBJ1-2 | TRBV13 | ASSPEVAGGNYGYT
TRBJ2-7 | TRBV18 | ASSPLNRGGASYEQY
TRBJ2-7 | TRBV4-2 | ASSPGTGYFYEQY
TRBJ2-7 | TRBV3-1/TRBV3-2 | ASSQAWAGEQY
TRBJ2-3 | TRBV5-1 | ASRVGATFGADTQY
TRBJ1-2 | TRBV29-1 | SVEQGGNT
TRBJ1-6 | TRBV5-6 | ASSSTGGTDRRPLH
TRBJ1-3 | TRBV9 | ASSVGGRVSGNTIY
TRBJ2-1 | TRBV3-1/TRBV3-2 | ASSQVWRGSYNEQF
TRBJ1-2 | TRBV18 | ASSPGQGEGGYT
TRBJ2-1 | TRBV24-1 | ATTGPSGNEQF
TRBJ1-4 | TRBV5-4 | ASSLKAGQREKLF
TRBJ1-2 | TRBV5-1 | ASSSGQGADYGYT
TRBJ2-7 | TRBV3-1/TRBV3-2 | ASSQDSTGEDEQY
TRBJ2-7 | TRBV28 | ASRIPAGSEQY
TRBJ2-1 | TRBV5-4 | ASSSDLGLAFYNEQF
TRBJ1-1 | TRBV3-1/TRBV3-2 | ASSPPRGLRAF
TRBJ1-2 | TRBV5-1 | ASSRTLDGWAGYT
TRBJ1-1 | TRBV5-1 | ASSLATGNTEAF
TRBJ1-1 | TRBV29-1 | SVSDRDTEAF
TRBJ2-3 | TRBV12-3/TRBV12-4 | ASSLVGTDTQY
TRBJ2-7 | TRBV6-5 | ASTTSPSSYEQY
TRBJ2-1 | TRBV14 | ASSLGLAANNEQF
TRBJ2-3 | TRBV7-3 | ASSIRTSGLDTQY
TRBJ1-2 | TRBV15 | ATSSGREAKGYT
TRBJ2-3 | TRBV28 | ASSFWQDTQY